The T cell receptor (beta chain) under discussion was sequenced for a study of blood T cell repertoires in COVID-19 (TCRdb year 2020). Background on the whole study: Collaborator samples came from the United States, Italy and Spain and covered acute and convalescent phases of COVID-19. Sample metadata almost always included a de-identified subject ID, COVID-19 status, age in years and sex. The prospective study material was composed of cDNA or gDNA derived from T cells, B-cell-depleted T cells, or PBMCs. The samples were drawn from two sources: the first 160 participants of the ongoing ImmuneRACE study, and some 1,300 subjects contributed by 6 global collaborators. A freely available public database, intended as a resource for researchers studying the immune response to SARS-CoV-2, is where the repertoires were released. Where available, HLA class I and class II types were obtained from metadata supplied by the sample provider rather than from assay-based typing. Deeply sampled blood TCRbeta repertoires from subjects exposed to, actively infected with, or recovered from COVID-19 were included in the dataset. Findings and caveats that apply to the study as a whole: Clinical and demographic metadata were provided uncurated, with the amount varying by source and participant.

The collaborating institutions used their own protocols to collect whole blood in K2EDTA tubes. For TCRbeta analysis, collaborator samples were shipped as frozen whole blood, as isolated PBMCs, or as DNA extracted from either sample type. In regard to this clone: Its antigen is currently not known. It is unclear where the CDR3 begins or ends on the DNA, so no DNA is shown, and the CDR3 is as TCRdb lists it.

The CDR3, cysteine through phenylalanine, is 15 amino acids long. CDR1 is given as MNHEY and CDR2 as SVGAGI, both from the germline V gene. The immunoSEQ Assay, a bias-controlled multiplex PCR, was used to amplify TCRbeta CDR3 regions from genomic DNA. In the original analysis: Within the assay, amplification of reference gene primers was used to estimate how many nucleated cells each sample contained. To quantify the absolute abundance of each unique TCRbeta CDR3 rearrangement, sequence reads were collapsed and filtered. Productive Simpson clonality was computed per sample as the square root of Simpson's diversity index over productive rearrangements. TCRdb carries this immuneACCESS record with in-frame sequences only. Its versions omit some clonotypes, under half of them owing to an unresolved V gene in the studies checked, with the rest unexplained. Clone size and the V and J calls come from that table; the DNA yielded D and trimming. This sample gives some 200,000 clones in total; around 80% of them show up just once. The biggest ten clones account for less than 11% of the sample.

The sequenced material came from peripheral blood. The rearrangement joined TRBV6-5 to TRBJ1-5; TRBD1 is the table's D call, not checked against the DNA. This sequence was found in a woman of 80 years or more with acute or convalescent COVID-19. Here the CDR3 is given as CASSSSGRGNQPQHF.